This T cell receptor beta chain was observed in a study of T cells in Graves' hyperthyroidism and ophthalmopathy. Regions amplified from RNA transcripts were the TCR beta CDR3 regions. Carried out on the TCR CDR3, a first-round RT-PCR used the HTBI primer set. TCRdb reprocessed the multiplex PCR reads with MiXCR, giving one entry per CDR3 protein. The profile shows around 660,000 distinct CDR3 sequences, about 45% of them singletons. This clonotype was picked up many times. CDR1 and CDR2 from the germline V gene are SGHVS and FQNEAQ. V was trimmed by 3 bases and J by 2 bases, leaving 4 bases between them. The CDR3 has 12 residues.

The chain uses TRBV7-8 and TRBJ2-5; no definite D call. This TCR was recovered from an adult man with Graves' disease, either hyperthyroidism or ophthalmopathy (not recorded which). The sequenced sample was peripheral blood or thyroid tissue (not recorded which). The DNA of the CDR3 is TGTGCCAGCAGCTTGGAGCAAGAGACCCAGTACTTC. Encoded protein: CASSLEQETQYF.